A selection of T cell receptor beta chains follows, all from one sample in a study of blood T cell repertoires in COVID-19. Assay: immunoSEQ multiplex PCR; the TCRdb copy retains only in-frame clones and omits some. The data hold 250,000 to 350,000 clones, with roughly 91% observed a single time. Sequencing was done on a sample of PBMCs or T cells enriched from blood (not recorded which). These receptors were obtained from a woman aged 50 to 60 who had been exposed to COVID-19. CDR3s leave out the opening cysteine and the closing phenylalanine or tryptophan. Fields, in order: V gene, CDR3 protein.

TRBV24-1,ATSDLYRGRDGYT
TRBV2,ASSADRGRRTLH
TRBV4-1,ASSQVGIKSYNEQF
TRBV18,ASSPASSGGELF
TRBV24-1,ATSFTRGVSYNEQF
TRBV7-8,ASSFVGQGSYEQY
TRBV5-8,ASSLDRGSGANVLT
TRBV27,ASSFPLLRQTTNEKLF
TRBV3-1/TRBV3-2,ASSHSPGYEQY
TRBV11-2,ASSLAGGLVDTQY
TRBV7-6,ASSLIEGGPYNEQF
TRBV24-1,ATSEPGQGGLDEQF
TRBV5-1,ASSKGLAYETQY
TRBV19,ASRTSGGNYNEQF
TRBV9,ASSASTSGGLQETQY
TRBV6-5,ASSNAGAGANVLT
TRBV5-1,ASSLGQGAPGANVLT
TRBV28,ASNEAGTGNRGYT
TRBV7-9,ASSPDDRYYTQY
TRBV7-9,ASSEQENYGYT
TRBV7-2,ASSAGQINSPLH
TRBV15,ATSPNSNEKLF
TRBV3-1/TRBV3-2,ASSQGSGGYT
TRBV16,ASSPGQGGSYNEQF
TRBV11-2,ASSLAGDNSPLH
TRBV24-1,ATSDPGQGSAF
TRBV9,ASSAQTGGGGYT
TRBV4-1,ASSQVARGYTGELF
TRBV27,ASTQGQGSGYT
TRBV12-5,ASLASGANVLT
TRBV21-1,ASSRGFGFGNTIY
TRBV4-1,ASSPRGSGGIADTQY
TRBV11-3,ASSQLAGETQY
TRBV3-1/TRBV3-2,ASSELAGGPAEQY
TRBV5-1,ASTLGDSNTEAF
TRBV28,ASSLAQGPGGYT
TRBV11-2,ASSLESRDNEQF
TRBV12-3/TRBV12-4,ASSRQNIYEQY
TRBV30,AWSTGGTMNTEAF
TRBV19,ASSIVAGGETQY
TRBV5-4,ASSFMGPRNYEQY
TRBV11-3,ASSFAGDTQY
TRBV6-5,ASSSRAHGNTGELF
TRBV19,ASSMGQGSSHGYT
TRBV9,ASSGAGTPRTYGYT
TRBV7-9,ASSVIRGDEAF
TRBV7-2,ASSLASGGTYEQY
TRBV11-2,ASSPTMNTEAF
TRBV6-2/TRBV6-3,ASSPSGGAYNEQF
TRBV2,ASSQEK